The next 24 T cell receptor beta chains were all read from a single sample in a study of blood T cell repertoires in COVID-19. TCRdb's table, derived via immunoSEQ multiplex PCR, lists solely in-frame clones and lacks some. This sample carries 120,000 or so clones, around 89% of them seen once, and the ten largest clones take 1.5%. The sample comprised peripheral blood. These receptors were obtained from a human donor in a cohort sampled during active COVID-19.

The genes are TRBV5-1 and TRBJ2-5; 7 nucleotides line up with TRBD2. CDR1 is SGHRS and CDR2 is YFSETQ in the germline V gene. CDR3 length equals 15 residues. Germline trimming cut 0 bases from V and 2 bases from J; bases unmatched to any gene: 4. CDR3 nucleotides: TGCGCCAGCAGCTTGGTGGGGGGGAAACAAGAGACCCAGTACTTC. This sequence encodes CASSLVGGKQETQYF.

The chain joins TRBV5-1 to TRBJ1-6; 7 nucleotides line up with TRBD1. CDR1 is SGHRS and CDR2 is YFSETQ in the germline V gene. V lost 4 bases and J lost 7; bases outside the gene matches: 5. This CDR3 is built from 14 residues. The CDR3 region is CASSEQGWNSPLHF. CDR3 in DNA: TGCGCCAGCAGCGAACAGGGGTGGAATTCACCCCTCCACTTT.

This chain links TRBV24-1 with TRBJ2-1; TRBD1 matches 7 bases. The CDR3 length is 16 residues. Germline lookup yields CDR1 KGHDR and CDR2 SFDVKD. V was clipped by 4 bases and J by 4 bases; unmatched bases: 9. The CDR3 loop is CATSEVGTANYNEQFF. In DNA form, the CDR3 reads TGTGCCACCAGTGAAGTAGGGACAGCTAATTACAATGAGCAGTTCTTC.

The V gene is TRBV5-1, the J gene TRBJ2-7; 7 nucleotides line up with TRBD2. This CDR3 contains 15 residues. V shed 6 bases and J 3 bases; nucleotides not matched to a gene: 12. Looked up from germline, CDR1 is SGHRS and CDR2 is YFSETQ. The CDR3: CASTPGGTGFYEQYF. CDR3 sequence (DNA): TGCGCCAGCACCCCGGGGGGAACCGGCTTCTACGAGCAGTACTTC.

The chain recombines TRBV5-6 with TRBJ1-4; 7 bases line up with TRBD1. Germline V gives CDR1 SGHDT, CDR2 YYEEEE. Trimming at V came to 3 bases and at J to 4 bases, leaving 9 bases not matched to a gene. This CDR3 region has 16 residues. The CDR3 loop reads CASSSKDRARNEKLFF. The CDR3 nucleotides read TGTGCCAGCAGCTCAAAAGACAGGGCCCGTAATGAAAAACTGTTTTTT. The variable domain in full, with the rest retrieved from reference TRBV5-6 and TRBJ1-4, is DAGVTQSPTHLIKTRGQQVTLRCSPKSGHDTVSWYQQALGQGPQFIFQYYEEEERQRGNFPDRFSGHQFPNYSSELNVNALLLGDSALYLCASSSKDRARNEKLFFGSGTQLSVL.

With regard to this clone: The identical CDR3 is also encoded by other nucleotide sequences in the sample. The chain couples TRBV28 to TRBJ2-2; TRBD1 is a possible D gene (5 bases). V was pared by 4 bases and J by 4 bases, with 13 bases between. CDR1 and CDR2 from the germline V gene are MDHEN and SYDVKM. This CDR3 is built from 15 residues. DNA for the CDR3: TGTGCCAGCAGTTGGGGCCAGGGCCTCACCGGGGAGCTGTTTTTT. This translates into CASSWGQGLTGELFF.

In regard to this clone: At one end, the junction sequence differs from germline, possibly due to a read error. The chain is built from TRBV10-3 and TRBJ2-5; a possible D gene is TRBD1 (5 bases). This CDR3 has 12 residues. From germline, CDR1 is ENHRY and CDR2 SYGVKD. CDR3 region: CAIGDRQETQYF. The CDR3 DNA reads as TGTGCCATCGGTGACAGACAAGAGACCCAGTACTTC.

The V and J genes are TRBV6-5 and TRBJ2-7; 8 bases are a match to TRBD1. Germline lookup yields CDR1 MNHEY and CDR2 SVGAGI. V was clipped by 2 bases and J by 4 bases; unmatched bases: 10. The CDR3 has 16 residues. CDR3 protein: CASSYRGQGRGYEQYF. DNA for the CDR3: TGTGCCAGCAGTTACCGAGGACAGGGAAGGGGATACGAGCAGTACTTC.

The chain has TRBV5-1 and TRBJ2-1; D gene unclear. CDR3 length: 16 amino acids. Trimming pared 1 base from V and 0 bases from J, leaving 11 bases between. CDR1 is SGHRS, CDR2 YFSETQ, per germline. The CDR3: CASSLFAARSYNEQFF. CDR3 DNA: TGCGCCAGCAGCTTGTTCGCGGCACGCTCCTACAATGAGCAGTTCTTC.

This chain's CDR3 is CASSPAVPGQSRELFF. DNA of the CDR3: TGTGCCAGCTCACCAGCGGTCCCGGGACAGTCCCGGGAGCTGTTTTTT. The rearrangement joins TRBV18 to TRBJ2-2; 7 bases are a match to TRBD1. This CDR3 comprises 16 residues. CDR1 KGHSH and CDR2 LQKENI come from the germline V gene. V was clipped by 2 bases and J by 9 bases; unmatched bases: 12.

The chain carries TRBV6-6 and TRBJ1-3; 7 bases are a match to TRBD1. J was trimmed by 2 bases and V by 1 base; bases with no gene match: 5. Looked up from germline, CDR1 is MNHNY and CDR2 is SVGAGI (reference sequence). The CDR3 extends over 16 amino acids. The CDR3 coding sequence is TGTGCCAGCAGTTACTTAGTCCAGGGGGCTGGAAACACCATATATTTT. This sequence encodes CASSYLVQGAGNTIYF.

The CDR3 loop reads CASSQGQGGYYEQYF. Written as DNA, the CDR3 is TGTGCCAGCAGCCAAGGACAGGGGGGGTACTACGAGCAGTACTTC. The V gene is TRBV3-1 (or the pseudogene TRBV3-2), the J gene TRBJ2-7; 9 bases map to TRBD1. The CDR3 runs to 15 residues. J was trimmed by 3 bases and V by 1 base; bases with no gene match: 4. CDR1 and CDR2 from the germline V gene are LGHDT and YNNKEL (reference sequence).

V and J are TRBV5-6 and TRBJ2-1, with D possibly matching TRBD1 (5 bases). The CDR3 has 14 amino acids. Germline values: CDR1 SGHDT, CDR2 YYEEEE. With 2 bases removed from V and 4 bases from J, the gap between germline ends came to 10 bases. The chain's CDR3 is CASSLGRAYNEQFF. CDR3 coding DNA: TGTGCCAGCAGCTTAGGCAGGGCTTACAATGAGCAGTTCTTC.

The chain recombines TRBV30 with TRBJ2-3; 9 bases map to TRBD1. CDR1 GTSNPN and CDR2 SVGIG come from the germline V gene (reference sequence). The V segment lost 4 bases and the J segment 4 bases; nucleotides outside the gene matches: 3. This CDR3 is built from 13 residues. The CDR3, as DNA: TGTGCCTGGAACAGGGGGCCCTCAGATACGCAGTATTTT. Its protein product is CAWNRGPSDTQYF.

The CDR3 sequence: CASKGETQYF. For the CDR3, the DNA is TGCGCCAGCAAGGGGGAGACCCAGTACTTC. The chain employs TRBV10-1 and TRBJ2-5, with a possible D match to TRBD1 (5 bases). V was clipped by 7 bases and J by 5 bases, with 5 bases between them. The CDR3 loop spans 10 amino acids. Germline values: CDR1 WNHNN, CDR2 SYGVQD (reference sequence).

This chain uses TRBV28 with TRBJ2-5, with D unresolved. V lost 6 bases, J lost 1 base, and 9 bases lay in between. This CDR3 region has 13 residues. Germline values: CDR1 MDHEN, CDR2 SYDVKM. CDR3 DNA: TGTGCCAGCAGGCGGCGGAGCCAAGAGACCCAGTACTTC. This encodes CASRRRSQETQYF.

The chain uses TRBV6-5 and TRBJ1-5; TRBD1 agrees at 8 bases. V dropped 10 bases and J dropped 1; count of bases not matched to a gene: 9. The CDR3 runs 15 residues. Looked up from germline, CDR1 is MNHEY and CDR2 is SVGAGI. The CDR3 spells CANPPDRASNQPQHF. As DNA, the CDR3 is TGTGCCAACCCCCCGGACAGGGCCAGCAATCAGCCCCAGCATTTT.

The V call is TRBV4-1, the J call TRBJ2-1, with 9 bases fitting TRBD2. V lost 0 bases, J lost 7 bases, and 7 bases stayed unmatched. Germline V gives CDR1 MGHRA, CDR2 YSYEKL. CDR3 size: 16 residues. This CDR3 reads CASSQEWTSDGNEQFF. The CDR3 DNA reads TGCGCCAGCAGCCAAGAATGGACTAGCGATGGGAATGAGCAGTTCTTC.

The chain joins TRBV18 to TRBJ1-1, with TRBD1 as a possible D gene (6 bases). Trimming left V 8 bases short and J 0 bases short, with 13 bases between. The germline V gene encodes CDR1 KGHSH and CDR2 LQKENI. The CDR3 spans 14 residues. Here the CDR3 reads CASTAGEMNTEAFF. The DNA for the CDR3 is TGTGCCAGCACAGCAGGGGAAATGAACACTGAAGCTTTCTTT.

The V gene is TRBV5-1, the J gene TRBJ2-3; 10 bases fit TRBD2. The CDR3 runs 16 residues. Germline loops: CDR1 SGHRS, CDR2 YFSETQ. With V trimmed by 1 base and J by 6 bases, 8 bases remained unmatched. CDR3 sequence reads: CASSLILASGSDTQYF. The CDR3 region has the DNA TGCGCCAGCAGCTTGATTTTGGCTAGCGGGAGTGATACGCAGTATTTT.

This sequence joins TRBV29-1 and TRBJ1-1; no firm D call. The CDR3 is made up of 9 amino acids. Looked up from germline, CDR1 is SQVTM and CDR2 is ANQGSEA. Trimming removed 5 bases from V and 14 bases from J, with 12 bases in between. DNA of the CDR3: TGCAGCGTTCGAGAGGGAGGCTTCTTT. Translation gives CSVREGGFF. The full variable domain, its missing parts supplied by reference TRBV29-1 and TRBJ1-1, is SAVISQKPSRDICQRGTSLTIQCQVDSQVTMMFWYRQQPGQSLTLIATANQGSEATYESGFVIDKFPISRPNLTFSTLTVSNMSPEDSSIYLCSVREGGFFGQGTRLTVV.

V usage is TRBV29-1 and J usage is TRBJ1-1, with D possibly being TRBD1 (5 bases). CDR1 and CDR2 from the germline V gene are SQVTM and ANQGSEA. The CDR3 length is 11 residues. V lost 7 bases and J lost 11, with 17 bases in between. Here the CDR3 reads CSASREGQAFF. The CDR3 bases are TGCAGCGCGTCTAGGGAGGGGCAGGCTTTCTTT.

Remarks on this clone: The junction does not match germline at one end; this may be a read error. J is TRBJ2-1 and V is TRBV29-1; 10 positions agree with TRBD2. Germline V gives CDR1 SQVTM, CDR2 ANQGSEA. The CDR3 contains 13 residues. The CDR3 is CSVEGTSDNEQFF. The CDR3 DNA sequence: TGCAGCGTGGAAGGGACTAGCGACAATGAGCAGTTCTTC.

The J gene is TRBJ2-1, the V gene TRBV5-1; tentative D call: TRBD1 (5 bases). Germline V gene data show CDR1 as SGHRS and CDR2 as YFSETQ. Trimming removed 0 bases from V and 4 bases from J, with 11 bases in between. The CDR3 is made up of 15 amino acids. CDR3 coding DNA: TGCGCCAGCAGCTTGGCCTTATCAGGGTACAATGAGCAGTTCTTC. Translated: CASSLALSGYNEQFF.